Below are 20 T cell receptor beta chains sequenced from a single sample in a study of tumor-infiltrating lymphocytes in primary liver carcinoma. RNA and DNA were co-extracted from about 19-30 mg of unsorted bulk tissue. A constant-region primer primed TCR beta cDNA synthesis from 400 to 550 ng of total RNA. Library construction for TCR beta comprised three nested multiplex PCR rounds performed with slightly modified ARM-PCR. The first two PCR rounds used TRBV1-TRBV30 primers with a Cbeta primer, about 9 cycles each. TCRdb independently ran MiXCR on the multiplex PCR reads; one entry per CDR3 protein. The repertoire includes 95,000 to 100,000 distinct CDR3 sequences, approximately 70% of them detected once, and roughly 12% sits in the top ten. Sequenced input: liver tumor tissue from sampling region 2. Subset here: tumor region T2, inferior pole. Receptors originate from a woman aged 60 to 75 with primary liver carcinoma and hepatitis B virus infection.

This clonotype was recorded once. The conserved phenylalanine or tryptophan is not found at the CDR3 terminus, so this likely reflects a read error. This chain uses TRBV11-1 with TRBJ2-1; TRBD2 matches 12 bases. CDR3 length: 16 amino acids. Germline CDR1 is SGHAT and CDR2 is FQDESV (reference sequence). The CDR3 DNA reads as TGTGCAAGCAGCTCGACGACTAGCGGGAGCCGTAATGAGCAGTTCATC. It codes for CASSSTTSGSRNEQFI.

This clonotype was picked up many times. The V call is TRBV28, the J call TRBJ2-1; D is perhaps TRBD1 (7 bases). CDR1 MDHEN and CDR2 SYDVKM come from the germline V gene. Trimming left V 6 bases short and J 1 base short, with 16 bases between. This CDR3 has 16 residues. The CDR3 loop is CASRQGGFRSYNEQFF. For the CDR3, the DNA is TGTGCCAGCAGGCAGGGGGGCTTTAGGTCCTACAATGAGCAGTTCTTC.

There are a few counts of this clonotype. Here the CDR3 omits its conserved ending phenylalanine or tryptophan, so a read error is the likely source. The CDR3, as DNA: TGTGCCATCAGTCCAACAGGGAATAATCAGCCCCAGCATCTT. Encoded protein: CAISPTGNNQPQHL. J is TRBJ1-5 and V is TRBV10-3; D perhaps matches TRBD1 (6 bases). V gave up 5 bases and J gave up 4 bases, with 12 bases separating them. In germline, CDR1 is ENHRY, CDR2 SYGVKD. CDR3 length: 14 amino acids.

As regards this clonotype: The junction departs from the called germline gene at one end, perhaps through a read error. In nucleotides, the CDR3 is TGCAGCGTTGTGAGAACTAGGGATACCTACGATCAGTACTTC. Translating it yields CSVVRTRDTYDQYF. The rearrangement links TRBV29-1 to TRBJ2-7, with a tentative D call TRBD2 (5 bases). Germline lookup yields CDR1 SQVTM and CDR2 ANQGSEA. The CDR3 spans 14 residues.

On this clonotype itself: One end of the junction fails to match germline, which may point to a read error. The chain joins TRBV6-2 or TRBV6-3 to TRBJ2-5; either TRBD1 or TRBD2 may supply D (5 bases each). Germline V lookup: CDR1 MNHEY, CDR2 SVGEGT. CDR3 length: 15 residues. The CDR3 region has the DNA TGTGCCAGGAGTTGGTCAGGGACGGACCAAGAGACCCAGTACTTC. This translates into CARSWSGTDQETQYF.

This clonotype occurred many times. The chain couples TRBV6-5 to TRBJ2-2; D might be TRBD1 (5 bases). V gave up 4 bases and J gave up 3 bases, with 12 bases separating them. This CDR3 has 15 amino acids. Germline CDR1 reads MNHEY; CDR2 reads SVGAGI. This chain's CDR3 is CASSWKGSYTGELFF. The DNA of the CDR3 is TGTGCCAGCAGTTGGAAGGGGTCGTACACCGGGGAGCTGTTTTTT.

This clonotype was detected a few times. A much more abundant neighbour one base away suggests this may be a read error. This chain links TRBV2 with TRBJ2-4, with D hard to call. The CDR3 is made up of 11 amino acids. Germline lookup yields CDR1 SNHLY and CDR2 FYNNEI. CDR3 region: CANSDGSNQYF. CDR3 DNA: TGTGCCAACAGTGATGGGTCAAACCAGTACTTC. The complete variable domain, with remaining parts taken from reference TRBV2 and TRBJ2-4, reads EPEVTQTPSHQVTQMGQEVILRCVPISNHLYFYWYRQILGQKVEFLVSFYNNEISEKSEIFDDQFSVERPDGSNFTLKIRSTKLEDSAMYFCANSDGSNQYFGAGTRLSVL.

Points on this clonotype: A much larger clone sits a single nucleotide away, making a read error possible. The chain is built from TRBV5-1 and TRBJ1-1; D is perhaps TRBD1 (5 bases). Germline CDR1 SGHRS, CDR2 YFSETQ. The CDR3 has 13 residues. CDR3 nucleotide sequence: TGCACCAGCAGCTATTCGGGGGTAACTGAAGCTTTCTTT. Translation gives CTSSYSGVTEAFF.

The chain joins TRBV11-2 to TRBJ2-1; 9 nucleotides agree with TRBD1. The CDR3 loop spans 17 amino acids. Germline lookup yields CDR1 SGHAT and CDR2 FQNNGV. The CDR3 is CVRSLTHGQGYRVEQFF. As DNA, the CDR3 is TGTGTCAGGAGCTTAACCCACGGACAGGGGTATAGGGTTGAGCAGTTCTTC.

As concerns this clonotype: Without the conserved terminal phenylalanine or tryptophan, this CDR3 likely stems from a read error. It is unclear where the CDR3 begins or ends on the DNA, so no DNA is shown, and the CDR3 is as TCRdb lists it. The V call is TRBV11-3, the J call TRBJ2-1; no check of the table's D call, TRBD2, against the DNA was made. Germline V gene lookup returns CDR1 SGHNT and CDR2 YENEEA. The CDR3 length equals 15 residues, ends included. This chain's CDR3 is CASSLGTSVKLEQIL.

Concerning this clonotype: The germline gene is not matched at one end of the junction; a read error may be the cause. This chain connects TRBV4-2 to TRBJ2-3, with D perhaps TRBD1 (7 bases). CDR3 length: 15 residues. Germline V gene data show CDR1 as LGHNA and CDR2 as YNFKEQ. Here the CDR3 DNA reads TGTGCCAACAGCCAAGAGGCAGGGGGGACAGATGCGCAGTATTTT. It encodes CANSQEAGGTDAQYF.

This clonotype was counted a single time. One junction end disagrees with the germline gene, perhaps due to a read error. The chain carries TRBV11-2 and TRBJ1-1; perhaps TRBD1 as D (6 bases). Germline V CDR1 and CDR2: SGHAT, FQNNGV. The CDR3 is made up of 14 amino acids. CDR3 residues: CACRTIGQSGEAFF. The CDR3 region has the DNA TGTGCCTGCAGGACCATAGGACAGAGCGGTGAAGCTTTCTTT. The complete variable domain, with remaining parts taken from reference TRBV11-2 and TRBJ1-1, reads EAGVAQSPRYKIIEKRQSVAFWCNPISGHATLYWYQQILGQGPKLLIQFQNNGVVDDSQLPKDRFSAERLKGVDSTLKIQPAKLEDSAVYLCACRTIGQSGEAFFGQGTRLTVV.

V usage is TRBV11-2 and J usage is TRBJ2-1, with D perhaps TRBD2 (5 bases). This CDR3 spans 15 amino acids. V was pared by 10 bases and J by 6 bases, with 22 bases between. Per germline, CDR1 SGHAT and CDR2 FQNNGV. CDR3 nucleotide sequence: TGTGCCAATAGCTTAGAAGGAGGAGAGATCAATGAGCAGTTCTTC. As protein: CANSLEGGEINEQFF. Combining the CDR3 with reference TRBV11-2 and TRBJ2-1 gives the whole variable domain EAGVAQSPRYKIIEKRQSVAFWCNPISGHATLYWYQQILGQGPKLLIQFQNNGVVDDSQLPKDRFSAERLKGVDSTLKIQPAKLEDSAVYLCANSLEGGEINEQFFGPGTRLTVL.

The chain couples TRBV7-6 to TRBJ2-1; possible D gene TRBD2, 6 bases. Between the trimmed V and J ends, which lost 4 bases and 9 bases, there was a span of 19 bases. The germline V gene has CDR1 SGHVS and CDR2 FNYEAQ. This CDR3 is 15 amino acids long. The CDR3 region has the DNA TGTGCCAGCAGCTCGCCCCTCCCGGTGGGGGGTGAGCAGTTCTTC. It yields the protein CASSSPLPVGGEQFF.

On this clonotype itself: A read error may explain this, as a much larger clone is one base away. The J gene is TRBJ2-4, the V gene TRBV20-1, with no clear D. CDR1 and CDR2 (germline): DFQATT, SNEGSKA (reference sequence). V dropped 4 bases and J dropped 1 base, with 11 bases sitting between them. This CDR3 is built from 14 residues. The CDR3 loop reads CSATIPRAKNIQYF. The CDR3 nucleotides read TGCAGTGCTACCATTCCCAGGGCCAAAAACATTCAGTACTTC.

With regard to this clonotype: The final CDR3 position lacks the conserved phenylalanine or tryptophan, pointing to a likely read error. The CDR3 spells CSVRETDESEAFL. As DNA, the CDR3 is TGCAGCGTCCGGGAGACGGACGAGTCTGAAGCTTTCCTA. J is TRBJ1-1 and V is TRBV29-1; unclear D gene. CDR1 and CDR2 (germline): SQVTM, ANQGSEA. CDR3 length: 13 amino acids. Deletions cut 6 bases from V and 6 bases from J, with 17 bases between.

By share, this clonotype ranks as medium-sized. The chain uses TRBV11-2 and TRBJ2-7; 9 bases line up with TRBD2. V dropped 5 bases and J dropped 3; count of bases not matched to a gene: 11. The length of the CDR3 is 16 residues. Germline values: CDR1 SGHAT, CDR2 FQNNGV. The CDR3 sequence is CASSQHSGTSNYEQYF. CDR3 DNA sequence: TGTGCCAGCAGCCAACATTCGGGGACTAGCAACTACGAGCAGTACTTC. The full variable domain, with the rest looked up from reference TRBV11-2 and TRBJ2-7, is EAGVAQSPRYKIIEKRQSVAFWCNPISGHATLYWYQQILGQGPKLLIQFQNNGVVDDSQLPKDRFSAERLKGVDSTLKIQPAKLEDSAVYLCASSQHSGTSNYEQYFGPGTRLTVT.

On this clonotype: The junction departs from germline at one end; a sequencing error may be responsible. The chain is built from TRBV18 and TRBJ2-1; 9 bases are shared with TRBD1. The germline gives CDR1 KGHSH, CDR2 LQKENI. The CDR3 totals 16 residues. DNA of the CDR3: TGTGCCAGCTCACAATCCGGGACAGGGACCACCAATGGGCAGTTCTTC. This translates into CASSQSGTGTTNGQFF.

Remarks on this clonotype: One end of the junction varies from germline; a read error may be responsible. The gene calls are TRBV11-1 and TRBJ2-1; 11 bases agree with TRBD2. The length of the CDR3 is 17 residues. Germline V gives CDR1 SGHAT, CDR2 FQDESV (reference sequence). CDR3 coding DNA: TGTGGCAGCAGCTCCATTATAGCGGGGGGGCCGATCAATGAGCAGTTCTTC. It yields the protein CGSSSIIAGGPINEQFF.

Concerning this clonotype itself: This could be a read error, since a much larger clone is one nucleotide away. V and J are TRBV28 and TRBJ2-3; D ambiguous. Germline CDR1 MDHEN, CDR2 SYDVKM. CDR3 length: 14 residues. The CDR3 loop reads CASSLEATADTQCF. CDR3 coding DNA: TGTGCCAGCAGTTTAGAAGCGACGGCAGATACGCAGTGTTTT.